The 9 T cell receptor beta chains listed next were all sequenced from one sample in a study listed by TCRdb under 2016. Libraries were made using RT-PCR. Sequencing was performed on an Illumina MiSeq. Using fastp trimming at Q25 and MiXCR clonotype assembly, TCRdb reanalyzed the public sequencing data and kept in-frame beta chains. CDR3 protein sequences are deduplicated, and each keeps its most common genes and DNA. The sample records 550,000 to 750,000 distinct CDR3 sequences, more than 13% of which are singletons. The top ten constitute 3.6% of the sample. Sequenced sample: memory CD4+ T cells from blood. Every receptor here comes from a female donor in good health, serving as a healthy control.

This clonotype occurred many times. CDR3 loop: CSAQETGRRTQYF. The CDR3 DNA reads as TGCAGTGCTCAGGAGACGGGCCGTCGGACCCAGTACTTC. V and J are TRBV20-1 and TRBJ2-5; D not resolved. The CDR3 is 13 residues long. Germline V lookup: CDR1 DFQATT, CDR2 SNEGSKA (reference sequence). Trimming took 5 bases from V and 7 from J, leaving 17 bases between them.

Ten or more counts support this clonotype. The chain carries TRBV29-1 and TRBJ2-5; D is undetermined. CDR3 length equals 11 residues. The germline CDR1 and CDR2 sequences are SQVTM and ANQGSEA. Between the trimmed V and J ends, which lost 7 bases and 2 bases, there was a span of 8 bases. The CDR3 sequence is CSGREQETQYF. The DNA for the CDR3 is TGCAGCGGAAGAGAGCAAGAGACCCAGTACTTC.

This clonotype was counted a few times. This chain joins TRBV20-1 and TRBJ1-1; 11 bases agree with TRBD1. The CDR3 runs 17 residues. Unmatched junction bases numbered 13, after V lost 4 bases and J lost 3 bases. Germline-derived CDR1 and CDR2 are DFQATT and SNEGSKA (reference sequence). CDR3 nucleotide sequence: TGCAGTGCTATGGGGGGACAGGGGGGTATTTTGGACACTGAAGCTTTCTTT. This sequence encodes CSAMGGQGGILDTEAFF.

There are many counts of this clonotype. The chain combines TRBV5-1 with TRBJ1-2; D is uncertain. V was clipped by 3 bases and J by 2 bases, with 11 bases between them. This CDR3 contains 14 residues. Germline V gives CDR1 SGHRS, CDR2 YFSETQ. CDR3 sequence: CASSSSDNNYGYTF. The CDR3 region has the DNA TGCGCCAGCAGCTCTAGTGACAACAACTATGGCTACACCTTC.

V is TRBV6-5 and J is TRBJ2-1, with D possibly matching TRBD2 (5 bases). The germline V and J ends were trimmed by 6 bases and 12 bases, with 18 bases remaining between them. Germline V lookup: CDR1 MNHEY, CDR2 SVGAGI. This CDR3 is built from 13 residues. CDR3 amino acids: CASRYRDFSAQFF. In DNA, the CDR3 is TGTGCCAGCAGGTACCGGGATTTTTCGGCGCAGTTCTTC.

The gene calls are TRBV24-1 and TRBJ1-6, with D uncertain. CDR1 is KGHDR and CDR2 is SFDVKD in the germline V gene. CDR3 length equals 13 residues. Trimming left V 5 bases short and J 8 bases short, with 9 bases between. The CDR3 sequence is CATSAPPHSPLHF. CDR3 in DNA: TGTGCCACCAGTGCCCCGCCTCATTCACCCCTCCACTTT.

In its sample, this clonotype was seen a few times. This chain uses TRBV20-1 with TRBJ1-3; 9 positions agree with TRBD1. CDR3 size: 15 residues. J gave up 6 bases and V 2 bases, and 8 bases lay outside the gene matches. Germline V gene lookup returns CDR1 DFQATT and CDR2 SNEGSKA (reference sequence). Here the CDR3 reads CSARRDRVFENTIYF. Written as DNA, the CDR3 is TGCAGTGCTAGAAGGGACAGGGTTTTTGAAAACACCATATATTTT.

This clonotype appeared many times. The chain couples TRBV20-1 to TRBJ2-5; no definite D call. This CDR3 has 17 amino acids. The V gene lost 0 bases and the J gene lost 2 bases, with 19 bases spanning the gap. Germline CDR1 reads DFQATT; CDR2 reads SNEGSKA (reference sequence). CDR3 bases: TGCAGTGCTAGAGACCGGGCCGACTTTCCCCCACAAGAGACCCAGTACTTC. This codes for CSARDRADFPPQETQYF.

The chain joins TRBV27 to TRBJ2-1, with 12 bases fitting TRBD2. The length of the CDR3 is 16 residues. Trimming removed 2 bases from V and 7 bases from J; junction bases left unmatched: 6. The germline CDR1 and CDR2 sequences are MNHEY and SMNVEV (reference sequence). The chain's CDR3 is CASSLRLAGAGNEQFF. DNA of the CDR3: TGTGCCAGCAGTTTAAGACTAGCGGGAGCGGGGAATGAGCAGTTCTTC.